A single sample is the source of the 8 T cell receptor beta chains below, sequenced in a study of radiotherapy plus CTLA-4 blockade in lung cancer. Clones were sequenced by immunoSEQ multiplex PCR, and TCRdb holds only the in-frame ones, with some missing. The sample records some 30,000 clones, roughly three quarters being singletons. The sample consisted of peripheral blood, taken from a patient treated with radiotherapy plus ipilimumab. The receptors were gathered from a human donor with non-small cell lung cancer that progressed on radiotherapy plus ipilimumab.

Remarks on this clone: At one end the junction does not follow the germline gene, possibly because of a read error. The chain employs TRBV7-7 and TRBJ2-5; 7 bases are a match to TRBD1. The CDR3 is made up of 14 amino acids. Germline-derived CDR1 and CDR2 are SSHAT and FNYEAQ (reference sequence). CDR3: CASSLNQGDETQYF. For the CDR3, the DNA is TGTGCTAGCAGCCTCAATCAGGGGGATGAGACCCAGTACTTC.

The chain combines TRBV11-3 with TRBJ2-3; D gene uncertain. Germline loops: CDR1 SGHNT, CDR2 YENEEA. V was clipped by 1 base and J by 4 bases, with 3 bases between them. The CDR3 totals 12 residues. CDR3 residues: CASSLGADTQYF. The DNA for the CDR3 is TGTGCCAGCAGCTTAGGGGCAGATACGCAGTATTTT.

The chain uses TRBV9 and TRBJ1-5; no reliable D call. There are 13 residues in the CDR3. CDR1 is SGDLS, CDR2 YYNGEE, per germline. Trimming removed 0 bases at V and 9 bases at J, with 10 bases between. The CDR3 reads CASSVGAGLPQHF. The CDR3 DNA reads TGTGCCAGCAGCGTAGGGGCTGGATTGCCCCAGCATTTT.

This clone has more than one count but fewer than ten. For the CDR3, the DNA is TGCAGCGTTGGGGGCAGAATCCCGGGGGAGACCCAGTACTTC. It codes for CSVGGRIPGETQYF. The chain has TRBV29-1 and TRBJ2-5; D tentatively fits TRBD1 or TRBD2 (5 bases each). Trimming shortened V by 4 bases and J by 5 bases, and 17 bases separated the two germline ends. In germline, CDR1 is SQVTM, CDR2 ANQGSEA. This CDR3 spans 14 amino acids.

CDR3 DNA sequence: TGTGCCAGCAGCCCAGGGGGGACAAAAGAGACCCAGTACTTC. It is translated as CASSPGGTKETQYF. The rearrangement links TRBV9 to TRBJ2-5; a possible D gene is TRBD1 (7 bases). Germline lookup yields CDR1 SGDLS and CDR2 YYNGEE. V was cut by 4 bases and J by 3 bases, with 13 bases left in between. CDR3 length: 14 residues.

V gene TRBV6-1 combines with J gene TRBJ2-5; 8 bases are shared with TRBD2. Germline V gene data show CDR1 as MNHNS and CDR2 as SASEGT. CDR3 length: 13 residues. The ends lost 6 bases at V and 3 bases at J; junction bases unmatched: 3. The CDR3 nucleotides read TGTGCCAGCAGGCTAGCGGGTGAAGAGACCCAGTACTTC. Protein product: CASRLAGEETQYF.

This chain uses TRBV7-3 with TRBJ2-3; D unclear. V shed 3 bases and J shed 0 bases, with 10 bases lying between them. The CDR3 totals 15 residues. The V gene's germline CDR1 is SGHTA and CDR2 FQGTGA. This CDR3 is CASSLESLSTDTQYF. The CDR3 nucleotides are TGTGCCAGCAGCTTGGAGTCTTTAAGCACAGATACGCAGTATTTT.

This chain joins TRBV28 and TRBJ1-3; 7 nucleotides align to TRBD1. J lost 5 bases, V lost 2 bases, and 6 bases had no gene match. In germline, CDR1 is MDHEN, CDR2 SYDVKM. CDR3 length: 15 residues. CDR3 protein: CASSLMTGTRNTIYF. The CDR3 DNA sequence: TGTGCCAGCAGTTTAATGACAGGGACCCGAAACACCATATATTTT. Complete variable domain (other parts from reference TRBV28 and TRBJ1-3): DVKVTQSSRYLVKRTGEKVFLECVQDMDHENMFWYRQDPGLGLRLIYFSYDVKMKEKGDIPEGYSVSREKKERFSLILESASTNQTSMYLCASSLMTGTRNTIYFGEGSWLTVV.